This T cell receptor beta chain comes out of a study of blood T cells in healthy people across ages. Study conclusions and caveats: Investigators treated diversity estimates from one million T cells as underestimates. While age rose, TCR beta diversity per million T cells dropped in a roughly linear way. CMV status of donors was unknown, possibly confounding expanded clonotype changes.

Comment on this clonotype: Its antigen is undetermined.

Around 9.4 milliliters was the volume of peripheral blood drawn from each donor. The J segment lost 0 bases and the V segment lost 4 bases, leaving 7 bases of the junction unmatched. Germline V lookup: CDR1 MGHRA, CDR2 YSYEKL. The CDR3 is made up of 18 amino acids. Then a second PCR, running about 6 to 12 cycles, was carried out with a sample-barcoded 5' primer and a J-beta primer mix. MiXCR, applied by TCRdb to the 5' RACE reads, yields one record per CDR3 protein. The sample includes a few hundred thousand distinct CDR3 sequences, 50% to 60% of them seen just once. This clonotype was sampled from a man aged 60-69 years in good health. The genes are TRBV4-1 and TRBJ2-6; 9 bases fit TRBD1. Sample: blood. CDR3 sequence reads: CASSPIGTGPSGANVLTF. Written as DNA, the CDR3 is TGCGCCAGCAGCCCAATCGGGACAGGGCCCTCTGGGGCCAACGTCCTGACTTTC.